These 19 T cell receptor beta chains share one sample of origin, sequenced in a study of blood T cell repertoires in COVID-19 (TCRdb year 2020). Receptor amplification or capture employed the immunoSEQ multiplex PCR assay. Drawn from immuneACCESS, this table holds only the in-frame rearrangements with V and J called that TCRdb kept. Clones are partly lost; checked studies trace under half to an unresolved V gene and leave the rest unexplained. Counted in this sample were fewer than 300,000 clones; more than 70% of them appeared once. The ten largest clones capture approximately 3.1% of the sample. Sequences were obtained from peripheral blood. The receptors here all came from a woman under 30 with acute or convalescent COVID-19.

This clone showed up just a few times. The V gene is TRBV19, the J gene TRBJ1-5; 9 bases align to TRBD1. The CDR3 extends over 14 amino acids. From germline, CDR1 is LNHDA and CDR2 SQIVND (reference sequence). V was clipped by 7 bases and J by 7 bases; unmatched bases: 8. The CDR3 DNA follows: TGTGCCAGTAAATTCGACAGGGGGGGGCAGCCCCAGCATTTT. It yields the protein CASKFDRGGQPQHF. The whole variable domain, remainder taken from reference TRBV19 and TRBJ1-5, is DGGITQSPKYLFRKEGQNVTLSCEQNLNHDAMYWYRQDPGQGLRLIYYSQIVNDFQKGDIAEGYSVSREKKESFPLTVTSAQKNPTAFYLCASKFDRGGQPQHFGDGTRLSIL.

V gene TRBV7-2 combines with J gene TRBJ2-1; 7 nucleotides match TRBD2. The CDR3 runs 15 residues. Looked up from germline, CDR1 is SGHTA and CDR2 is FQGNSA. Trimming took 1 base from V and 4 from J; bases not matched to a gene: 4. The chain's CDR3 is CASSLESSGYNEQFF. The DNA for the CDR3 is TGTGCCAGCAGCTTAGAGTCTAGCGGATACAATGAGCAGTTCTTC.

The chain recombines TRBV6-2 or TRBV6-3 with TRBJ1-5, with a possible D match to TRBD1 (6 bases). V was shortened by 2 bases and J by 6 bases, with 14 bases between the two germline ends. The CDR3 length is 15 residues. Germline loops: CDR1 MNHEY, CDR2 SVGEGT. Written as DNA, the CDR3 is TGTGCCAGCAGTTACCCAGGGGCGCAGGTTCAGCCCCAGCATTTT. Its protein product is CASSYPGAQVQPQHF.

The V gene is TRBV6-5, the J gene TRBJ1-5; 8 positions match TRBD1. V shed 4 bases, J shed 4 bases, and the junction held 6 bases outside the gene matches. Germline V gene lookup returns CDR1 MNHEY and CDR2 SVGAGI. CDR3 length: 15 residues. The CDR3 coding sequence is TGTGCCAGCAGTTCCCGGACAGGGATGAATCAGCCCCAGCATTTT. Translating it yields CASSSRTGMNQPQHF.

The CDR3 bases are TGTGCCAGCAGCGCCGGGGGGACAGGGGGCGATCAGCCCCAGCATTTT. It encodes CASSAGGTGGDQPQHF. The chain is built from TRBV7-2 and TRBJ1-5; 12 positions agree with TRBD1. Trimming took 5 bases from V and 5 from J; bases not matched to a gene: 7. Germline V lookup: CDR1 SGHTA, CDR2 FQGNSA. This CDR3 contains 16 residues.

The chain combines TRBV5-1 with TRBJ1-6, with D unclear. V shed 0 bases and J shed 7 bases, with 11 bases lying between them. Germline V gene sequence: CDR1 SGHRS, CDR2 YFSETQ. This CDR3 region has 15 residues. The CDR3 DNA reads TGCGCCAGCAGCTTGGTCACAATCGCCAATTCACCCCTCCACTTT. Its protein is CASSLVTIANSPLHF.

A word on this clone: The sample holds other DNA sequences that translate to the same CDR3. The V gene is TRBV20-1, the J gene TRBJ2-7; D possibly corresponds to TRBD2 (5 bases). V gave up 3 bases and J gave up 4 bases, with 7 bases separating them. The CDR3 is 11 residues long. Germline assignment: CDR1 DFQATT and CDR2 SNEGSKA (reference sequence). The CDR3 DNA follows: TGCAGTGCTAGCGGGGTTTACGAGCAGTACTTC. Encoded protein: CSASGVYEQYF.

This clone appeared a few times. The gene calls are TRBV29-1 and TRBJ2-1; 13 nucleotides agree with TRBD2. The CDR3 is made up of 15 amino acids. Germline V gene sequence: CDR1 SQVTM, CDR2 ANQGSEA. The ends lost 4 bases at V and 5 bases at J; junction bases unmatched: 5. CDR3 sequence reads: CSVAGLAGVNNEQFF. The CDR3 DNA reads TGCAGCGTTGCTGGACTAGCGGGAGTTAACAATGAGCAGTTCTTC.

The gene calls are TRBV4-3 and TRBJ1-3; 7 positions agree with TRBD1. This CDR3 has 16 amino acids. J gave up 3 bases and V 0 bases, and 5 bases lay outside the gene matches. CDR1 LGHNA and CDR2 YSLEER come from the germline V gene. CDR3 DNA: TGCGCCAGCAGCCAAGATAGGGGGCAGATTGGAAACACCATATATTTT. It specifies CASSQDRGQIGNTIYF.

The chain employs TRBV9 and TRBJ2-2; D gene uncertain. The ends were cut back, 6 bases at V and 5 bases at J, with 11 bases in the middle. This CDR3 contains 13 residues. Germline loops: CDR1 SGDLS, CDR2 YYNGEE. The CDR3, as DNA: TGTGCCAGCAAGGCCTCGGGTACCGGGGAGCTGTTTTTT. Protein product: CASKASGTGELFF.

This clone was detected only a few times. V gene TRBV14 combines with J gene TRBJ2-1; D perhaps matches TRBD2 (5 bases). The CDR3 is 16 amino acids. CDR1 SGHDN and CDR2 FVKESK come from the germline V gene. Deletions cut 10 bases from V and 4 bases from J, with 23 bases between. The CDR3 bases are TGTGCCACCTCCCCGGGGAATTGGGTAGGGTACAATGAGCAGTTCTTC. Translating it yields CATSPGNWVGYNEQFF.

This chain links TRBV4-2 with TRBJ2-2; D possibly corresponds to TRBD1 (5 bases). The V and J ends lost 3 bases and 1 base respectively, with 9 bases between them. Germline V gene sequence: CDR1 LGHNA, CDR2 YNFKEQ. This CDR3 region has 15 residues. The CDR3 DNA reads TGTGCCAGCAGCCAGGGGCAGGGGAACACCGGGGAGCTGTTTTTT. This encodes CASSQGQGNTGELFF.

The chain is built from TRBV7-2 and TRBJ2-3; 13 nucleotides align to TRBD2. Germline V gives CDR1 SGHTA, CDR2 FQGNSA. Unmatched junction bases numbered 7, after V lost 5 bases and J lost 8 bases. The CDR3 is 15 residues long. The CDR3 sequence: CASSPGLAGALTQYF. CDR3 bases: TGTGCCAGCAGCCCCGGACTAGCGGGAGCGCTTACGCAGTATTTT.

The CDR3 is CAWSVGQGDRDTQYF. In DNA form, the CDR3 reads TGTGCCTGGAGTGTAGGACAGGGGGATAGAGATACGCAGTATTTT. The genes are TRBV30 and TRBJ2-3; TRBD1 matches at 10 bases. This CDR3 contains 15 residues. Germline assignment: CDR1 GTSNPN and CDR2 SVGIG (reference sequence). V lost 0 bases, J lost 5 bases, and 5 bases stayed unmatched.

V is TRBV19 and J is TRBJ2-7; D is ambiguous. Deletions cut 5 bases from V and 0 bases from J, with 14 bases between. The CDR3 loop spans 15 amino acids. The germline gives CDR1 LNHDA, CDR2 SQIVND (reference sequence). CDR3 sequence: CASSLLYQSSYEQYF. CDR3 nucleotide sequence: TGTGCCAGTAGTTTACTGTACCAAAGCTCCTACGAGCAGTACTTC.

The rearrangement links TRBV10-3 to TRBJ2-1; 11 bases are a match to TRBD2. This CDR3 has 15 residues. Trimming cost V 3 bases and J 6 bases; bases outside gene matches: 4. Per the germline V gene, CDR1 is ENHRY and CDR2 is SYGVKD. The CDR3 sequence: CAISDWLAGGNEQFF. In DNA, the CDR3 is TGTGCCATCAGTGATTGGCTAGCGGGAGGCAATGAGCAGTTCTTC.

The genes are TRBV28 and TRBJ1-1; D might be TRBD1 (5 bases). The CDR3 extends over 13 amino acids. Per germline, CDR1 MDHEN and CDR2 SYDVKM. Deletions cut 2 bases from V and 1 base from J, with 5 bases between. CDR3 nucleotide sequence: TGTGCCAGCAGTTTAAGGGGGAACACTGAAGCTTTCTTT. Translating it yields CASSLRGNTEAFF.

The rearrangement joins TRBV18 to TRBJ2-7; 8 nucleotides line up with TRBD1. The CDR3 covers 15 residues. V was pared by 2 bases and J by 0 bases, with 3 bases of the junction left unmatched. Looked up from germline, CDR1 is KGHSH and CDR2 is LQKENI. CDR3 coding DNA: TGTGCCAGCTCACCAGTTGGGACAGGCTCCTACGAGCAGTACTTC. Translated: CASSPVGTGSYEQYF.

The CDR3 here is CASSLGSGRRGTTGELFF. The DNA of the CDR3 is TGTGCCAGCAGCTTAGGTAGCGGGAGGCGGGGAACAACCGGGGAGCTGTTTTTT. The J gene is TRBJ2-2, the V gene TRBV7-8, with 10 bases identical to TRBD2. This CDR3 is built from 18 residues. Germline-derived CDR1 and CDR2 are SGHVS and FQNEAQ. V was pared by 1 base and J by 5 bases, with 10 bases of the junction left unmatched.